The 3 T cell receptor beta chains reported below all come from one sample, sequenced in a study of blood T cell repertoires in COVID-19. This table comes from immunoSEQ multiplex PCR, and its TCRdb copy is limited to in-frame clones, with some not included. The profile shows a few hundred thousand clones, around 85% of them singletons. Sequenced sample: PBMCs or T cells enriched from blood (not recorded which). The source of these receptors is a woman aged 25 to 39 who had recovered from COVID-19.

This clone has only a few counts. The chain carries TRBV12-3 or TRBV12-4 and TRBJ1-2, with 7 bases that match TRBD1. The CDR3 runs 13 residues. Trimming removed 7 bases from V and 5 bases from J; junction bases left unmatched: 7. The CDR3 here is CASKRGQQYGYTF. The CDR3, as DNA: TGTGCCAGCAAAAGGGGACAGCAGTATGGCTACACCTTC.

The rearrangement uses TRBV19 and TRBJ2-5; 9 positions agree with TRBD2. Germline values: CDR1 LNHDA, CDR2 SQIVND (reference sequence). The CDR3 spans 16 residues. V lost 4 bases, J lost 2 bases, and 8 bases stayed unmatched. The CDR3 protein is CASSRRGGPLQETQYF. The DNA for the CDR3 is TGTGCCAGTAGTAGGCGGGGGGGACCTCTACAAGAGACCCAGTACTTC. Combining the CDR3 with reference TRBV19 and TRBJ2-5 gives the whole variable domain DGGITQSPKYLFRKEGQNVTLSCEQNLNHDAMYWYRQDPGQGLRLIYYSQIVNDFQKGDIAEGYSVSREKKESFPLTVTSAQKNPTAFYLCASSRRGGPLQETQYFGPGTRLLVL.

This rearrangement joins TRBV11-2 to TRBJ1-1; D is unresolved. The length of the CDR3 is 13 residues. Germline loops: CDR1 SGHAT, CDR2 FQNNGV. The V end was cut by 5 bases, the J end by 6 bases, with 13 bases between. CDR3 nucleotide sequence: TGTGCCAGCAGCCCCGAAGTAGATGCTGAAGCTTTCTTT. Protein product: CASSPEVDAEAFF.